This TCR beta chain was recovered during a study of cytomegalovirus exposure and HLA in healthy donors. Study-wide findings and caveats: In all likelihood, a cluster of highly shared sequence variants was a sequencing artifact. Associated with cytomegalovirus, according to the listing, were 150 to 200 TCR beta chains.

About this clone itself: Its matching antigen is unknown.

This CDR3 contains 13 residues. The germline V gene has CDR1 SGHTA and CDR2 FQGNSA. V was clipped by 6 bases and J by 3 bases, with 11 bases between them. Primers: 60 Vbeta forward and 13 Jbeta reverse. The repertoire was sequenced with immunoSEQ multiplex PCR; TCRdb's copy has only in-frame clones and lacks some. Among about 110,000 clones, less than 80% were seen once, and the ten largest hold around 4%. Specimen: PBMCs. The TCR comes from a man aged 25 to 45 in good health and CMV-seropositive. The chain links TRBV7-2 to TRBJ1-1; maybe TRBD1 (6 bases). The CDR3 sequence is CASRGHGDTEAFF. The CDR3 coding sequence is TGTGCCAGCAGGGGACACGGTGACACTGAAGCTTTCTTT.